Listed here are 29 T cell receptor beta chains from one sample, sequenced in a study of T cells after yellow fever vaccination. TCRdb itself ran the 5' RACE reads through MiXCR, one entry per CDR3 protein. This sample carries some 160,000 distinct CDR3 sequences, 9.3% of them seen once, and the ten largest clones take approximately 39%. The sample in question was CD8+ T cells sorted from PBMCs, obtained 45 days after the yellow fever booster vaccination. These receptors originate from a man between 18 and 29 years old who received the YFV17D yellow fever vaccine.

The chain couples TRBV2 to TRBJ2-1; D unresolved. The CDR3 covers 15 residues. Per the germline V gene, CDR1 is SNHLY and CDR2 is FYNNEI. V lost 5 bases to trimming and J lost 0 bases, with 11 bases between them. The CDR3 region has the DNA TGTGCCAGCAGTTCCGTACGTACCTCCTACAATGAGCAGTTCTTC. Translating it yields CASSSVRTSYNEQFF.

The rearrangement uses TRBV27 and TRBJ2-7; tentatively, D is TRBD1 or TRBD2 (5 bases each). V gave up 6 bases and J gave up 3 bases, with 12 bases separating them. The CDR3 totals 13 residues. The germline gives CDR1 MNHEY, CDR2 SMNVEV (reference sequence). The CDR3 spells CASRRGAYYEQYV. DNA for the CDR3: TGTGCCAGCAGGAGAGGGGCGTACTACGAGCAGTACGTC.

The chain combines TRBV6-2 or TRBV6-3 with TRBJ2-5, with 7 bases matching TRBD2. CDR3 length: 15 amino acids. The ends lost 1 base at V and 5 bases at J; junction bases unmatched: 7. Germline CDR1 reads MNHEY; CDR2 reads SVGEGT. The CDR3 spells CASSYLGSGAETQYF. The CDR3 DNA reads TGTGCCAGCAGTTACTTGGGCAGCGGGGCGGAGACCCAGTACTTC.

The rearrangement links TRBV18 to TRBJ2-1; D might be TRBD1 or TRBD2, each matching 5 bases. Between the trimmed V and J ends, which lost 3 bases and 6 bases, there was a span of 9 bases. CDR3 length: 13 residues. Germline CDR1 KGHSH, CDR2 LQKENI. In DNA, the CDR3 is TGTGCCAGCTCACCCGGGACCGGCAATGAGCAGTTCTTC. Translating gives CASSPGTGNEQFF.

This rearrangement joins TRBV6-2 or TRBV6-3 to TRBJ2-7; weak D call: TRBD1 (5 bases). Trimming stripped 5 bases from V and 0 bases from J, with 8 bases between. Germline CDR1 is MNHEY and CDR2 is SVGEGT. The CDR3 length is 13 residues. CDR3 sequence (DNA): TGTGCCAGCAGTCAGACAGCCTCCTACGAGCAGTACTTC. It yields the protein CASSQTASYEQYF.

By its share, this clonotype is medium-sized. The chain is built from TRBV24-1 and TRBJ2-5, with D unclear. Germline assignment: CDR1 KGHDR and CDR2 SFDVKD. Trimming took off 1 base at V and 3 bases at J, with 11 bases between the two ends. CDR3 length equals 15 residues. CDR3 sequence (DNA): TGTGCCACCAGTGATTTACAAGGTGCCGAAGAGACCCAGTACTTC. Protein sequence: CATSDLQGAEETQYF.

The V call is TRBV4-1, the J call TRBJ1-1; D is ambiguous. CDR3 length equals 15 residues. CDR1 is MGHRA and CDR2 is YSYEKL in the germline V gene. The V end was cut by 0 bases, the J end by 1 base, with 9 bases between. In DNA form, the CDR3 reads TGCGCCAGCAGCCAAGATATTGGCAGGAACACTGAAGCTTTCTTT. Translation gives CASSQDIGRNTEAFF.

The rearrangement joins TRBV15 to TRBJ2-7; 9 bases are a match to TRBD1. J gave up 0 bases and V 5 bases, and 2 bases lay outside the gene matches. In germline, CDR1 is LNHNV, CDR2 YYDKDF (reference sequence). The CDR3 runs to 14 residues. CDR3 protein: CATSRTGDSYEQYV. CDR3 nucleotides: TGTGCCACCAGCCGGACAGGGGACTCCTACGAGCAGTACGTC.

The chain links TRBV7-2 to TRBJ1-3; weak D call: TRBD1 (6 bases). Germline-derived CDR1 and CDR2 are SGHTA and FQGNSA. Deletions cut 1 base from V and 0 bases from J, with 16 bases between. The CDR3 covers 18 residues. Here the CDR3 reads CASSLGGRGRFSGNTIYF. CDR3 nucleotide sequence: TGTGCCAGCAGCTTAGGCGGCCGGGGGCGATTCTCTGGAAACACCATATATTTT.

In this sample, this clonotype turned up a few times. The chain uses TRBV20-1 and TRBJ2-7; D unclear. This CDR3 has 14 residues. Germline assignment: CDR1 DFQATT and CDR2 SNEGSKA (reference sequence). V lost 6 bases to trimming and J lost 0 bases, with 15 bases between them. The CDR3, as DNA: TGCAGTGCCGGATCTCCGAAACTCTCCTACGAGCAGTACTTC. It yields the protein CSAGSPKLSYEQYF.

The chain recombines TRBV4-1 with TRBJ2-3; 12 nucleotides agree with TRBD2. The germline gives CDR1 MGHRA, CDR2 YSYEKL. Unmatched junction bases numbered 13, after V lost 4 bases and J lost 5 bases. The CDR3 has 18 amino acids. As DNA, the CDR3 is TGCGCCAGCAGCCGCCTCAACTTACTAGCGGGAGGAGTAGATACGCAGTATTTT. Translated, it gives CASSRLNLLAGGVDTQYF.

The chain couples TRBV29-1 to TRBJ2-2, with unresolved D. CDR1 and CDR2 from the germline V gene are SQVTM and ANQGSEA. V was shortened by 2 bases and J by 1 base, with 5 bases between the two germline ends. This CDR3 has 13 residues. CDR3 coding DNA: TGCAGCGTTGAACTCGAGAACACCGGGGAGCTGTTTTTT. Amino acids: CSVELENTGELFF.

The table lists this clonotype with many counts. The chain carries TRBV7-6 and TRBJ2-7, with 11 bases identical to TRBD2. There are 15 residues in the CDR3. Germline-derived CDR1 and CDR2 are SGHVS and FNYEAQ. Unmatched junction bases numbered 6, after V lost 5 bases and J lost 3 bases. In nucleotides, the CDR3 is TGTGCCAGCAGCCCGACTAGCGGGATAGACTACGAGCAGTACGTC. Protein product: CASSPTSGIDYEQYV.

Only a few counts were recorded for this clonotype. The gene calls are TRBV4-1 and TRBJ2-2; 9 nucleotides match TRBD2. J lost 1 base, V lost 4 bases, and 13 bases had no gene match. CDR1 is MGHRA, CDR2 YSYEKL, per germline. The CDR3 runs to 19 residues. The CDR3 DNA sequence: TGCGCCAGCAGCCGGACTCGGGCTAGCGGGGAAAAGAACACCGGGGAGCTGTTTTTT. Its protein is CASSRTRASGEKNTGELFF.

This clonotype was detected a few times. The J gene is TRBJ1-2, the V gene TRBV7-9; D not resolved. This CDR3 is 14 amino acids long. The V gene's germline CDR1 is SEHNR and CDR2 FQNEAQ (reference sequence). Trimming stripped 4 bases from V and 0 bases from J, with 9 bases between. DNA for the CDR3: TGTGCCAGCAGCTCATACATAGCTAACTATGGCTACACCTTC. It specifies CASSSYIANYGYTF.

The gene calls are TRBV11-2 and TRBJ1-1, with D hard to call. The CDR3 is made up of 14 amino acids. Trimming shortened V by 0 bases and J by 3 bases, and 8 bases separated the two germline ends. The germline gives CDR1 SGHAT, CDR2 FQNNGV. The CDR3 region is CASSLETTYTEAFF. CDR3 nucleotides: TGTGCCAGCAGCTTAGAAACAACCTACACTGAAGCTTTCTTT.

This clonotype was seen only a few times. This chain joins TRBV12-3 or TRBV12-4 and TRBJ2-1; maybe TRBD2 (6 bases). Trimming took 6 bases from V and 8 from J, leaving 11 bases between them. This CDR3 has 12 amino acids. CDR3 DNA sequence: TGTGCCAGCAGCCGACTAGGACATGAGCAGTTCTTC. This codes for CASSRLGHEQFF.

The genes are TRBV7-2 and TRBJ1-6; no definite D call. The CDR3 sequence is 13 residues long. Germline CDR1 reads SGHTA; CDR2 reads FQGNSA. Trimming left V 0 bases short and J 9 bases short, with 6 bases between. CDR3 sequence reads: CASSLALSSPLHF. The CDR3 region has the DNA TGTGCCAGCAGCTTAGCGCTGAGTTCACCCCTCCACTTT.

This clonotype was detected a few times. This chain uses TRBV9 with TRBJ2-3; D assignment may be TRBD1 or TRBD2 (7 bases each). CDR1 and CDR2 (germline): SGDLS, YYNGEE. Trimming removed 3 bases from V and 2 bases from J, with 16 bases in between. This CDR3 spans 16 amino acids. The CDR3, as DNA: TGTGCCAGCAGCGGAGGGGGCGGGGGCGACACAGATACGCAGTATTTT. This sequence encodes CASSGGGGGDTDTQYF.

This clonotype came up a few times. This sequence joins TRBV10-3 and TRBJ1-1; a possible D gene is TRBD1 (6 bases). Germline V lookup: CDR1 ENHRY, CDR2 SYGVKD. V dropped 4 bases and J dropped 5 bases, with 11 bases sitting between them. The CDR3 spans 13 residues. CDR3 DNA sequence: TGTGCCATCAGTGGACAGGTTCGGACTGAAGCTTTCTTT. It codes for CAISGQVRTEAFF.

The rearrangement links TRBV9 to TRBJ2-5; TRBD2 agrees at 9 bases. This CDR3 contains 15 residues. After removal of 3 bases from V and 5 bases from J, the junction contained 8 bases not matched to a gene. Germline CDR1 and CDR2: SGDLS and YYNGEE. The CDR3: CASSAHDSGGETQYF. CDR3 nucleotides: TGTGCCAGCAGCGCCCATGATAGCGGGGGTGAGACCCAGTACTTC.

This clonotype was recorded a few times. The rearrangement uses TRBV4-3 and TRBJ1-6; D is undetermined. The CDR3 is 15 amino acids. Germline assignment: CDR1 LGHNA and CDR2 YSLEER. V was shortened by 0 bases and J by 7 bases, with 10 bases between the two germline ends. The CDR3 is CASSQESGKNSPLHF. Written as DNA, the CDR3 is TGCGCCAGCAGCCAAGAGTCAGGAAAAAATTCACCCCTCCACTTT.

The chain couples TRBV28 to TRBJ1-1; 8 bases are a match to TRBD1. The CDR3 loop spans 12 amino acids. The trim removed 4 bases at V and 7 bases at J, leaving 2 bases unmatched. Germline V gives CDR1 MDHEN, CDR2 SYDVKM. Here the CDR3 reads CASSWTGREAFF. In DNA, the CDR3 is TGTGCCAGCAGTTGGACAGGGCGTGAAGCTTTCTTT.

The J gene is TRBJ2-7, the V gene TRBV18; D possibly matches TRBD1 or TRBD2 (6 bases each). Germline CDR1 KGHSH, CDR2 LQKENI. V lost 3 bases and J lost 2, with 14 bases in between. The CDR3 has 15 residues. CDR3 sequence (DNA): TGTGCCAGCTCACCGTCCGGGGGCTCAACCTACGAGCAGTACTTC. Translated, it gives CASSPSGGSTYEQYF.

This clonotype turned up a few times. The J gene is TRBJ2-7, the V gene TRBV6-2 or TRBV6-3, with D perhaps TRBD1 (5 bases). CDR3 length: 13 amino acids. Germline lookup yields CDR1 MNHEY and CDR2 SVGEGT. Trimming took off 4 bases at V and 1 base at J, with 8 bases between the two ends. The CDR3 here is CASSWGSSYEQYV. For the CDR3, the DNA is TGTGCCAGCAGTTGGGGCAGTTCCTACGAGCAGTACGTC.

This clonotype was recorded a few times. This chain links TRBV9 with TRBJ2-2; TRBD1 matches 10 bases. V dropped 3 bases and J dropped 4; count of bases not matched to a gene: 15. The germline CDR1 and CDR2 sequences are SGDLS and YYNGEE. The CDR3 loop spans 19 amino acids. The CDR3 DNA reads TGTGCCAGCAGCGACCAGAGAACCCGGGGACAGGGGATCACCGGGGAGCTGTTTTTT. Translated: CASSDQRTRGQGITGELFF.

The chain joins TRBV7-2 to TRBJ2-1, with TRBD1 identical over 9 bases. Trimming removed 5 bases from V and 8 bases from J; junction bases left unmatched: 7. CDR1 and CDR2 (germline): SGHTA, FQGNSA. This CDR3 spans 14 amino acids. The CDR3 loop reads CASSQTGTGYEQFF. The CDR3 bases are TGTGCCAGCAGCCAAACCGGGACAGGGTATGAGCAGTTCTTC. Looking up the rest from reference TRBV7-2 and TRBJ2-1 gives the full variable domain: GAGVSQSPSNKVTEKGKDVELRCDPISGHTALYWYRQSLGQGLEFLIYFQGNSAPDKSGLPSDRFSAERTGGSVSTLTIQRTQQEDSAVYLCASSQTGTGYEQFFGPGTRLTVL.

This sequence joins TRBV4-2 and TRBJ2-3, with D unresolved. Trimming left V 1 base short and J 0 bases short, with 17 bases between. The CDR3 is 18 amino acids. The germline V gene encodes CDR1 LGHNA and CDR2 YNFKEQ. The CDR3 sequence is CASSQVGIPVDSTDTQYF. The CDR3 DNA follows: TGTGCCAGCAGCCAAGTTGGGATCCCTGTGGATAGCACAGATACGCAGTATTTT.

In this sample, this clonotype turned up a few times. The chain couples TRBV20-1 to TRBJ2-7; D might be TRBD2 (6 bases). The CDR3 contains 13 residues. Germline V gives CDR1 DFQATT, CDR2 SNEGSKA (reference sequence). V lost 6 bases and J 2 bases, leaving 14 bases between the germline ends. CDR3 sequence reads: CSAGTVHPYEQYF. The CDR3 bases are TGCAGTGCCGGGACTGTTCACCCCTACGAGCAGTACTTC.